Following are 3 T cell receptor beta chains from one sample sequenced in a study of blood T cells in healthy people across ages (dated by TCRdb to 2015 to 2017). Libraries were constructed by 5' RACE. Sequencing was performed on an Illumina HiSeq 2500. A second PCR of roughly 7 to 11 cycles was performed with a sample-barcoded 5' primer and a J-beta primer mix. Using fastp trimming at Q25 and MiXCR clonotype assembly, TCRdb reanalyzed the public sequencing data and kept in-frame beta chains. Rows matching on CDR3 protein sequence are summarized as one entry with the most common DNA and genes. The sample contains hundreds of thousands of distinct CDR3 sequences, 52% of them found a single time. Approximately 12% of the sample belongs to the ten largest clones. The sample taken for sequencing was blood. These receptors all come from an elderly woman in good health.

The sample holds a few counts of this clonotype. The rearrangement uses TRBV7-3 and TRBJ2-1; 10 bases are a match to TRBD2. CDR3 size: 19 residues. V shed 4 bases and J 2 bases; nucleotides not matched to a gene: 14. Germline CDR1 is SGHTA and CDR2 is FQGTGA. For the CDR3, the DNA is TGTGCCAGCAGCTCCCCTCTGCCACAAAGCGGGGGGGCCTACAATGAGCAGTTCTTC. Translated, it gives CASSSPLPQSGGAYNEQFF.

Notes on this clonotype: The junction departs from germline at one end; a sequencing error may be responsible. V usage is TRBV20-1 and J usage is TRBJ1-2; 9 bases match TRBD1. Germline assignment: CDR1 DFQATT and CDR2 SNEGSKA (reference sequence). The CDR3 runs to 12 residues. The DNA of the CDR3 is TGCAGTGCTAGAGAGACAGGGGGTGGCTGCACCTTC. This translates into CSARETGGGCTF.

For this clonotype: This may be a read error: a much more frequent sequence differs by one nucleotide. The rearrangement uses TRBV6-1 and TRBJ1-5, with D uncertain. The CDR3 consists of 14 residues. CDR1 is MNHNS, CDR2 SASEGT, per germline. The CDR3 is CASREARGGQPQHF. CDR3 DNA sequence: TGTGCCAGCAGGGAAGCCCGGGGAGGACAGCCCCAGCATTTT.